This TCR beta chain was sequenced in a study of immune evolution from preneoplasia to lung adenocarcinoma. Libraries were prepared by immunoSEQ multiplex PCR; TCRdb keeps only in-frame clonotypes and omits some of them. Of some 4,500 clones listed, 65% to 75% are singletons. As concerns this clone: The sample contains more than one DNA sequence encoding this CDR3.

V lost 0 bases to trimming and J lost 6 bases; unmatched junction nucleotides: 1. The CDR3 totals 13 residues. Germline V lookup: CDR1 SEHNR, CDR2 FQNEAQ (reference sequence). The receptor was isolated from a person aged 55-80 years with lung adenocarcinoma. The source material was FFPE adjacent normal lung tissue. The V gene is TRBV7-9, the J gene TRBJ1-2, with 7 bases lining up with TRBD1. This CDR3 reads CASSLATGNGYTF. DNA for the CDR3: TGTGCCAGCAGCTTAGCGACAGGGAATGGCTACACCTTC.